This T cell receptor (beta chain) was profiled in a study of blood T cells in healthy people across ages. Isolation recovered at least 6 million PBMCs from every sample. Turning to this clonotype: Its antigen is unknown.

For the second PCR, which ran for 7 to 11 cycles, a sample-barcoded 5' primer and a J-beta primer mix were used. Per-sample output comprised a minimum of 2.5 million paired-end reads containing CDR3. TCRdb ran MiXCR on the 5' RACE reads and lists one entry per CDR3 protein. This sample yields about 640,000 distinct CDR3 sequences, of which 58% are seen a single time; approximately 40% belongs to the top ten. Study findings and constraints: The study found more naive CD4+ cells and higher diversity in long-lived than aged donors. Across the age range, TCR beta diversity per million T cells fell in a roughly linear way.

Trimming stripped 8 bases from V and 10 bases from J, with 20 bases between. This CDR3 comprises 13 residues. The chain is built from TRBV12-3 or TRBV12-4 and TRBJ1-1; maybe TRBD1 (5 bases). The sample consisted of blood. This TCR came from a man aged 55-75 years in good health. In DNA form, the CDR3 reads TGTGCCAGCGCCCCCGCAGGCGGGGCGCGAGCTTTCTTT. Protein product: CASAPAGGARAFF.